This T cell receptor (beta chain) appears in the sequencing data of a study of blood T cell repertoires in COVID-19. Whole-study context: Collection of acute and convalescent COVID-19 samples took place in the United States, Italy and Spain. Sources were T cells, B-cell-depleted T cells, or PBMCs; the material itself was cDNA or gDNA.

As processed by the authors: Estimated nucleated cell counts came from reference gene primer amplification. Produced via immunoSEQ multiplex PCR; TCRdb's table is partial and in-frame only. The V and J calls and clone size come from that table; D and trimming were worked out from the DNA. The sample records under 50,000 clones, around nine tenths being singletons. From germline, CDR1 is MNHNY and CDR2 SVGAGI (reference sequence). This CDR3 contains 13 residues. Trimming cost V 7 bases and J 7 bases; bases outside gene matches: 6. The sequenced sample was peripheral blood. The clonotype comes from a man aged 70-80 years with active COVID-19. The V call is TRBV6-6, the J call TRBJ2-7, with TRBD2 identical over 11 bases. The CDR3 nucleotides read TGTGCCAGCACCGGGCTAGCGGGGGGTGAGCAGTACTTC. Protein sequence: CASTGLAGGEQYF.